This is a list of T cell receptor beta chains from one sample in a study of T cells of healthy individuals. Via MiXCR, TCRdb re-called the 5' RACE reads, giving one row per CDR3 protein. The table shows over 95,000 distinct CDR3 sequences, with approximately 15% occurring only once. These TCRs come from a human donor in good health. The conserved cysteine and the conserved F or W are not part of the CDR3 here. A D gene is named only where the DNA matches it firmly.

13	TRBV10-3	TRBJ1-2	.	AIRADGGQNNGYT
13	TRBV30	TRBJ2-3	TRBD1	AWAGTGGASDTQY
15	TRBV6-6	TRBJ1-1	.	ASSAQPDRRIGGEAF
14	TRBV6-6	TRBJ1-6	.	ASSYSSRGTLSPLH
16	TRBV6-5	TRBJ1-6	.	ASSYIRQGKSENSPLH
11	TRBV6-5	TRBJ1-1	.	ASSYSKGTEAF
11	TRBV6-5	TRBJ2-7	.	ASSTGSSYEQY
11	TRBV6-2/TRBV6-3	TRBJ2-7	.	ASTQGSPYEQY
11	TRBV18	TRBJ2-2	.	ASSKGTPGELF
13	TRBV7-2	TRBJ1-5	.	ASSASGARPQPQH
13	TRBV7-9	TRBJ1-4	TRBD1	ASSVRQGAPEKLF
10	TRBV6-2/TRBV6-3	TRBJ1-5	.	ASGYPDQPQH
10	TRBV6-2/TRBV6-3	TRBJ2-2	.	ALVGSAGELF
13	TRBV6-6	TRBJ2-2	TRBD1	ASEQGPTNTGELF
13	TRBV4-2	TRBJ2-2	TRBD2	ASSPTSGYTGELF
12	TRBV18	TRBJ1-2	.	ASSPPGHRYGYT
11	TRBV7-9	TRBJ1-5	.	ASSLDSNQPQH
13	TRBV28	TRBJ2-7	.	ASSFAGRSDLEQY
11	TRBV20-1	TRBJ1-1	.	SAPTNANTEAF
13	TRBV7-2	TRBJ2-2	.	ASSLDPALTGELF
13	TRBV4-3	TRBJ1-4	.	ASSQSIIPNEKLF
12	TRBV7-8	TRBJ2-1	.	ASSLGRGNDEQF
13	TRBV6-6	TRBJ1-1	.	ASSRPTAMNTEAF
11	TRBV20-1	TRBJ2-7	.	SASPGNPYEQY
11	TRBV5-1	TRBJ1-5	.	ASSLAPDQPQH
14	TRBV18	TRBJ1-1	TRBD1	ASSPRRGRGETEAF
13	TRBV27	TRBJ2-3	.	ASSDRYLSTDTQY
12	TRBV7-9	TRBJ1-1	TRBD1	ASSSQGARTEAF
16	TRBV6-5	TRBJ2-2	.	ASSLTGPQVGNTGELF
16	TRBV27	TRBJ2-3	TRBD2	ASSTQSGGTTGTDTQY
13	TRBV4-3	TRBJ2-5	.	ASSPLLASQETQY
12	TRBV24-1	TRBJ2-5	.	ATSDGLAQQTQY
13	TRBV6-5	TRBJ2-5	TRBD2	ASKRLAGVQETQY
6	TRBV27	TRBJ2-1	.	ASQMWF
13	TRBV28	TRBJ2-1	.	ASSPAGILQYEQF
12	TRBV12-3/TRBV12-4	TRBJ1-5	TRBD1	ASSLGQGVQPQH
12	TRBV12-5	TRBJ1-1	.	ASSFPGRLGEAF
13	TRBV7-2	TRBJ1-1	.	ASSLDRVIDTEAF
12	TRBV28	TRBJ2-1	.	ASSKGERKGEQF
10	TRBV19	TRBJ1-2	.	ASSIDGYGYT
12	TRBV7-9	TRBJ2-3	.	ASSLAGYTDTQY
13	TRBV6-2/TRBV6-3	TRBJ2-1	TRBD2	ASSRGLAGGPPQF
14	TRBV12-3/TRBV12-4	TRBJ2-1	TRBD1	ASSSLTGTAYNEQF
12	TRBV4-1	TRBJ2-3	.	ASSQEYAADTQY
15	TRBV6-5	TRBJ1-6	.	ASSPLGRGTYNSPLH
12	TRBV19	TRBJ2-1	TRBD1	ASSKIQGYNEQF